Listed here are 32 T cell receptor beta chains from one sample, sequenced in a study of blood T cells in healthy people across ages. PCR was performed a second time for about 6 to 11 cycles using a sample-barcoded 5' primer and a J-beta primer mix. Each CDR3 protein is one row after TCRdb ran MiXCR on the 5' RACE reads. The sample consists of roughly 900,000 distinct CDR3 sequences, more than 25% of them appearing once. The sample was blood. These receptors came from an elderly woman in good health.

With regard to this clonotype: At one of its ends the junction is not consistent with the germline gene, which may arise from a read error. The chain carries TRBV7-2 and TRBJ1-4; TRBD1 agrees at 7 bases. The CDR3 spans 16 residues. The germline gives CDR1 SGHTA, CDR2 FQGNSA. The CDR3 DNA reads TGTGCCAGCAGCGGAAACCGCAGGGGGGGTGGTGAAAAACGGTTTTTT. Protein: CASSGNRRGGGEKRFF. The full variable domain, rest sourced from reference TRBV7-2 and TRBJ1-4, is GAGVSQSPSNKVTEKGKDVELRCDPISGHTALYWYRQSLGQGLEFLIYFQGNSAPDKSGLPSDRFSAERTGGSVSTLTIQRTQQEDSAVYLCASSGNRRGGGEKRFFGSGTQLSVL.

For the CDR3, the DNA is TGTGCCAGCAGTTCAGAAGGACGTATTTTCGACAGCTCTGGAAACACCATATATTTT. Translating gives CASSSEGRIFDSSGNTIYF. The V call is TRBV12-3 or TRBV12-4, the J call TRBJ1-3, with D perhaps TRBD1 (5 bases). V was cut by 4 bases and J by 0 bases, with 22 bases left in between. CDR3 length equals 19 residues.

This clonotype was counted at least ten times. The chain links TRBV10-3 to TRBJ1-2; no clear D. Per the germline V gene, CDR1 is ENHRY and CDR2 is SYGVKD. The CDR3 contains 12 residues. Trimming removed 5 bases from V and 9 bases from J, with 13 bases in between. The CDR3 region is CAISRREESYTF. The CDR3 region has the DNA TGTGCCATCAGTAGGAGGGAAGAGAGCTACACCTTC.

Note on this clonotype: Being one base from a much bigger clone, this may be a read error. V is TRBV4-3 and J is TRBJ2-5, with D tentatively TRBD1 (5 bases). CDR1 is LGHNA and CDR2 is YSLEER in the germline V gene. The CDR3 has 13 residues. Written as DNA, the CDR3 is TGCGCCGGCAGCCACAGGATCCAAGAGACCCAGTACTTC. Residues: CAGSHRIQETQYF.

The count of this clonotype is one. A much larger clone is a single base away; this may be a read error. This chain links TRBV10-3 with TRBJ1-6; TRBD1 is a possible D gene (6 bases). CDR1 is ENHRY and CDR2 is SYGVKD in the germline V gene. The length of the CDR3 is 15 residues. CDR3 coding DNA: TGTGCCATCCGTGAAGGGGGGAGAGATAATTCACCCCTCCACTTT. Its translation: CAIREGGRDNSPLHF.

Details on this clonotype: A read error is possible here, since a much larger clone lies one base away. The rearrangement joins TRBV6-2 or TRBV6-3 to TRBJ2-1; 7 bases line up with TRBD1. CDR1 is MNHEY and CDR2 is SVGEGT in the germline V gene. The CDR3 runs 16 residues. The CDR3 DNA reads TGTGCCAGCCACGCCCCGACAGGGCAATCCTACAGTGAGCAGTTCTTC. It codes for CASHAPTGQSYSEQFF.

Note on this clonotype: A much larger clone is a single base away; this may be a read error. The gene calls are TRBV21-1 and TRBJ2-3; the D call of TRBD2 is as the table states it, not checked on the DNA. TRBV21-1 counts as a pseudogene. The CDR3 spans 14 residues. This CDR3 reads CASSGTSTADTQYF. In DNA form, the CDR3 reads TGTGCCAGCTCCGGGACTAGTACCGCAGATACGCAGTATTTT.

With regard to this clonotype: Since a much larger clone is just one base distant, this may be a read error. The rearrangement joins TRBV4-3 to TRBJ2-1; possible D gene TRBD2, 5 bases. This CDR3 spans 13 amino acids. In germline, CDR1 is LGHNA, CDR2 YSLEER. V was clipped by 1 base and J by 10 bases, with 11 bases between them. CDR3 nucleotide sequence: TGCGCCAGCAGCCAAGGTGACGGGGTGGAGCAGTTCTTC. Protein: CASSQGDGVEQFF.

This clonotype was recorded many times. The genes are TRBV20-1 and TRBJ2-7, with D perhaps matching TRBD2 (6 bases). Trimming took 1 base from V and 3 from J, leaving 22 bases between them. Germline loops: CDR1 DFQATT, CDR2 SNEGSKA (reference sequence). The CDR3 loop spans 17 amino acids. The DNA of the CDR3 is TGCAGTGCTAGAGGGCTGGGGGGACCGGGGGAGTTCTACGAGCAGTACTTC. It translates to CSARGLGGPGEFYEQYF.

This clonotype was counted many times. With a much larger clone just one base away, this may be a read error. This sequence joins TRBV7-2 and TRBJ2-1; D unresolved. Matching the DNA end better, TRBJ2-7 makes the J call doubtful. Germline V gene sequence: CDR1 SGHTA, CDR2 FQGNSA. The CDR3 sequence is 13 residues long. DNA of the CDR3: TGTGCCAGCAGCCCCTTTAGGTACAATGAGCAGTACTTC. Translation gives CASSPFRYNEQYF.

This clonotype was seen a handful of times. A read error may explain this, as a much larger clone is one base away. This chain links TRBV15 with TRBJ2-3, with TRBD1 identical over 7 bases. The length of the CDR3 is 16 residues. Per germline, CDR1 LNHNV and CDR2 YYDKDF (reference sequence). V lost 1 base to trimming and J lost 5 bases; unmatched junction nucleotides: 9. The CDR3 sequence is CATSRGSGQRGDTQYF. The CDR3 DNA reads as TGTGCCACCAGCAGAGGATCGGGACAGAGGGGAGATACGCAGTATTTT. The full variable domain, rest sourced from reference TRBV15 and TRBJ2-3, is DAMVIQNPRYQVTQFGKPVTLSCSQTLNHNVMYWYQQKSSQAPKLLFHYYDKDFNNEADTPDNFQSRRPNTSFCFLDIRSPGLGDTAMYLCATSRGSGQRGDTQYFGPGTRLTVL.

This chain uses TRBV10-3 with TRBJ1-6; 8 bases are a match to TRBD1. The germline gives CDR1 ENHRY, CDR2 SYGVKD. The CDR3 contains 17 residues. V was pared by 4 bases and J by 6 bases, with 11 bases of the junction left unmatched. This CDR3 reads CAISATTGVGLNSPLHF. DNA for the CDR3: TGTGCCATCAGTGCGACGACAGGGGTAGGCCTTAATTCACCCCTCCACTTT.

The chain links TRBV11-2 to TRBJ1-2; 7 bases are a match to TRBD1. CDR3 size: 18 residues. Per germline, CDR1 SGHAT and CDR2 FQNNGV. The V gene end was trimmed by 1 base and the J gene end by 4 bases; junction bases not matched to a gene: 15. CDR3 sequence: CASSLGVAITGDSYGYTF. CDR3 bases: TGTGCCAGCAGCTTAGGGGTGGCTATTACAGGGGACTCCTATGGCTACACCTTC.

To note about this clonotype: With a much larger clone just one base away, this may be a read error. This chain joins TRBV12-3 or TRBV12-4 and TRBJ1-4; D is ambiguous. The CDR3 is made up of 14 amino acids. The CDR3 loop reads CTSSSQTWDEKLFF. CDR3 nucleotides: TGTACCAGCAGTTCCCAAACTTGGGATGAAAAACTGTTTTTT.

At least ten counts were recorded for this clonotype. This chain connects TRBV20-1 to TRBJ1-4; D remains unclear. V lost 1 base and J 0 bases, leaving 9 bases between the germline ends. The CDR3 runs to 15 residues. Germline loops: CDR1 DFQATT, CDR2 SNEGSKA (reference sequence). This CDR3 reads CSARGLEATNEKLFF. CDR3 nucleotide sequence: TGCAGTGCTAGAGGCCTAGAAGCAACTAATGAAAAACTGTTTTTT.

The chain has TRBV5-1 and TRBJ1-1; TRBD1 is a possible D gene (6 bases). V was trimmed by 2 bases and J by 4 bases, leaving 15 bases between them. The CDR3 contains 15 residues. Germline assignment: CDR1 SGHRS and CDR2 YFSETQ. The CDR3 reads CASSLTTGSGTEAFF. For the CDR3, the DNA is TGCGCCAGCAGCTTAACTACAGGGTCGGGCACTGAAGCTTTCTTT.

The chain employs TRBV18 and TRBJ2-7; a weak D match, TRBD1 (6 bases). The germline V and J ends were trimmed by 3 bases and 5 bases, with 11 bases remaining between them. Germline V gene sequence: CDR1 KGHSH, CDR2 LQKENI. There are 13 residues in the CDR3. CDR3 coding DNA: TGTGCCAGCTCACCCGGACAGTCCGACGAGCAGTACTTC. Its translation: CASSPGQSDEQYF.

Regarding this clonotype: Since a much larger clone is just one base distant, this may be a read error. The chain carries TRBV7-9 and TRBJ2-7; D is perhaps TRBD1 (5 bases). Trimming removed 7 bases at V and 3 bases at J, with 16 bases between. CDR1 SEHNR and CDR2 FQNEAQ come from the germline V gene (reference sequence). The CDR3 is 14 residues long. CDR3 sequence: CASTQGGHCYEQYF. The CDR3 DNA sequence: TGTGCCAGCACCCAAGGCGGACACTGCTACGAGCAGTACTTC.

This clonotype was counted between two and nine times. This sequence joins TRBV6-2 or TRBV6-3 and TRBJ1-2; weak D call: TRBD1 (5 bases). The V gene lost 8 bases and the J gene lost 7 bases, with 20 bases spanning the gap. This CDR3 has 14 residues. The V gene's germline CDR1 is MNHEY and CDR2 SVGEGT. The CDR3 loop is CASGTPGQSLGYTF. CDR3 nucleotides: TGTGCCAGCGGAACCCCGGGGCAGTCTCTTGGCTACACCTTC.

A note on this clonotype: One junction end does not reproduce the germline sequence, and a read error may be involved. This chain joins TRBV7-7 and TRBJ1-6; TRBD1 is a possible D gene (5 bases). Per the germline V gene, CDR1 is SSHAT and CDR2 is FNYEAQ (reference sequence). This CDR3 is built from 15 residues. The CDR3 spells CASSLGGGPNSPLHF. DNA for the CDR3: TGTGCTAGCAGCCTAGGCGGGGGTCCCAATTCACCCCTCCACTTT.

There are many counts of this clonotype. This sequence joins TRBV28 and TRBJ2-5; 7 nucleotides line up with TRBD2. Germline V gives CDR1 MDHEN, CDR2 SYDVKM. The CDR3 runs to 14 residues. The V and J ends lost 6 bases and 2 bases, in that order; junction bases with no gene match: 6. DNA for the CDR3: TGTGCCAGCAGCCTTAGCGGGCGGCAAGAGACCCAGTACTTC. It codes for CASSLSGRQETQYF. Using reference TRBV28 and TRBJ2-5 for the parts outside the CDR3, the full variable domain is DVKVTQSSRYLVKRTGEKVFLECVQDMDHENMFWYRQDPGLGLRLIYFSYDVKMKEKGDIPEGYSVSREKKERFSLILESASTNQTSMYLCASSLSGRQETQYFGPGTRLLVL.

The gene calls are TRBV11-2 and TRBJ2-3, with D maybe TRBD2 (5 bases). The length of the CDR3 is 17 residues. Trimming cost V 1 base and J 4 bases, with 18 bases left between them. The V gene's germline CDR1 is SGHAT and CDR2 FQNNGV. The CDR3 loop reads CASSLGSRALGPDTQYF. CDR3 sequence (DNA): TGTGCCAGCAGCTTAGGGTCGAGGGCACTAGGTCCAGATACGCAGTATTTT.

The sample holds a few counts of this clonotype. This sequence joins TRBV13 and TRBJ1-1, with 12 bases fitting TRBD1. V was pared by 5 bases and J by 6 bases, with 16 bases of the junction left unmatched. The CDR3 loop spans 18 amino acids. Germline lookup yields CDR1 PRHDT and CDR2 FYEKMQ (reference sequence). The CDR3 sequence: CASSGGQGATRIGAEAFF. CDR3 sequence (DNA): TGTGCCAGCAGCGGGGGACAGGGGGCGACCCGGATAGGCGCTGAAGCTTTCTTT.

The chain couples TRBV5-6 to TRBJ1-2; TRBD1 might be the D (5 bases). V dropped 4 bases and J dropped 10 bases, with 20 bases sitting between them. CDR3 size: 14 residues. Germline V gene data show CDR1 as SGHDT and CDR2 as YYEEEE. CDR3 sequence: CASSRAGREEDYTF. CDR3 in DNA: TGTGCCAGCAGCCGTGCAGGGCGGGAGGAAGACTACACCTTC.

This clonotype was observed many times. The rearrangement uses TRBV2 and TRBJ2-3; D possibly matches TRBD1 or TRBD2 (6 bases each). The germline V and J ends were trimmed by 5 bases and 0 bases, with 12 bases remaining between them. The germline V gene encodes CDR1 SNHLY and CDR2 FYNNEI. The CDR3 consists of 15 residues. The CDR3 DNA reads as TGTGCCAGCAGTAAGGGGGGTATTAGCACAGATACGCAGTATTTT. The encoded protein is CASSKGGISTDTQYF.

This clonotype was seen more than once but under ten times. One base away lies a much larger clone, so this may be a sequencing read error. The gene calls are TRBV7-2 and TRBJ2-5; TRBD1 agrees at 7 bases. This CDR3 contains 15 residues. Germline CDR1 and CDR2: SGHTA and FQGNSA. The V and J ends lost 3 bases and 11 bases, in that order; junction bases with no gene match: 15. CDR3 region: CASSFPGTVYNEQYF. CDR3 coding DNA: TGTGCCAGCAGCTTTCCCGGGACAGTGTACAATGAGCAGTACTTC.

The chain links TRBV12-3 or TRBV12-4 to TRBJ1-1, with D unresolved. Trimming took off 8 bases at V and 6 bases at J, with 10 bases between the two ends. This CDR3 is built from 11 residues. The CDR3 DNA follows: TGTGCCAGCCTCCGGGTGGCTGAAGCTTTCTTT. Its translation: CASLRVAEAFF.

The CDR3 region has the DNA TGTGCCAGCAGCTTATATTGGGACAGTCCTTCACCCCTCCACTTT. This translates into CASSLYWDSPSPLHF. V is TRBV7-2 and J is TRBJ1-6; 7 bases agree with TRBD1. V lost 2 bases, J lost 9 bases, and 7 bases stayed unmatched. The CDR3 loop spans 15 amino acids. Germline lookup yields CDR1 SGHTA and CDR2 FQGNSA.

To note about this clonotype: This may come from a read error, since a much larger clone is one base off. Here the CDR3 omits its conserved ending phenylalanine or tryptophan, so a read error is the likely source. The genes are TRBV20-1 and TRBJ1-5, with 11 bases lining up with TRBD1. The CDR3 runs 17 residues. Germline V CDR1 and CDR2: DFQATT, SNEGSKA (reference sequence). V lost 4 bases to trimming and J lost 0 bases; unmatched junction nucleotides: 8. The CDR3 region is CSAIRDRGLYSNQPQHV. The CDR3 bases are TGCAGTGCTATCCGGGACAGGGGGTTATATAGCAATCAGCCCCAGCATGTT.

V usage is TRBV20-1 and J usage is TRBJ1-2, with D possibly TRBD1 on 5 matching bases. The length of the CDR3 is 13 residues. Germline V gene lookup returns CDR1 DFQATT and CDR2 SNEGSKA (reference sequence). With 5 bases removed from V and 7 bases from J, the gap between germline ends came to 17 bases. CDR3 region: CSADYGGLGGYTF. The CDR3 coding sequence is TGCAGTGCTGATTACGGGGGGTTGGGTGGCTACACCTTC.

In this sample, this clonotype turned up many times. This chain joins TRBV12-3 or TRBV12-4 and TRBJ2-3; weak D call: TRBD2 (6 bases). V was clipped by 4 bases and J by 4 bases, with 12 bases between them. CDR3 size: 14 residues. The CDR3 here is CASSSATRADTQYF. The CDR3 region has the DNA TGTGCCAGCAGTTCTGCGACTAGGGCAGATACGCAGTATTTT.

As to this clonotype: A read error may be the cause here, since a much bigger clone is one base away. The genes are TRBV21-1 and TRBJ2-1; TRBD2, the table's D call, lacks a check against the DNA. TRBV21-1 is classified as a pseudogene. This CDR3 spans 14 amino acids. CDR3 DNA sequence: TGTGCCAGCAGCAAAGGAGGGCACACCTACGAGCAGTTCTTC. Its protein product is CASSKGGHTYEQFF.